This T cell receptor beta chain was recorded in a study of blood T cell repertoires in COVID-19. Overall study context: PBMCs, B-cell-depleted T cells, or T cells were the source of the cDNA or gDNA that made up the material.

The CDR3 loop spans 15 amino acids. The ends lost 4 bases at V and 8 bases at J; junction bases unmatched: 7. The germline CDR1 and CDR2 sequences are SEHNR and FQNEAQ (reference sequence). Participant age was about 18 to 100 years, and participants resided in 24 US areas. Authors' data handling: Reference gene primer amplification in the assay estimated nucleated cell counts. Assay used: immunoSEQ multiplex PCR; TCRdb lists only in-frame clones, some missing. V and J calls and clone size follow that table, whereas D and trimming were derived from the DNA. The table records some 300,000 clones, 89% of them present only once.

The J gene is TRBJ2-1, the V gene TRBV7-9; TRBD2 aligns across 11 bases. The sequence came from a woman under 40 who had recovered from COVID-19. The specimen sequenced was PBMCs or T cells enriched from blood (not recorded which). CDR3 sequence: CASSSTSGIYHEQFF. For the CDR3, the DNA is TGTGCCAGCAGCTCGACTAGCGGGATATATCATGAGCAGTTCTTC.